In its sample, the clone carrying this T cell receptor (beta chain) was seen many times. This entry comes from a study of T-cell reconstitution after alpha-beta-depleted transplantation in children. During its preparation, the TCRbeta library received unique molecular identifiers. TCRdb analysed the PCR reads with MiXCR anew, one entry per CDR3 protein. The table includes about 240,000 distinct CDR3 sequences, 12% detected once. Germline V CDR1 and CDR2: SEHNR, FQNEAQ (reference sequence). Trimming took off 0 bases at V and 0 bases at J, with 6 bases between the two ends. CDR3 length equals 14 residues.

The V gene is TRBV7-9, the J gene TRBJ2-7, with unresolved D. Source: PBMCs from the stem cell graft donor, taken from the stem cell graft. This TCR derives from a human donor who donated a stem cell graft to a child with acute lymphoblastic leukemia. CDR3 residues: CASSLAPDSYEQYF. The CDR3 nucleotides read TGTGCCAGCAGCTTAGCTCCGGACTCCTACGAGCAGTACTTC.